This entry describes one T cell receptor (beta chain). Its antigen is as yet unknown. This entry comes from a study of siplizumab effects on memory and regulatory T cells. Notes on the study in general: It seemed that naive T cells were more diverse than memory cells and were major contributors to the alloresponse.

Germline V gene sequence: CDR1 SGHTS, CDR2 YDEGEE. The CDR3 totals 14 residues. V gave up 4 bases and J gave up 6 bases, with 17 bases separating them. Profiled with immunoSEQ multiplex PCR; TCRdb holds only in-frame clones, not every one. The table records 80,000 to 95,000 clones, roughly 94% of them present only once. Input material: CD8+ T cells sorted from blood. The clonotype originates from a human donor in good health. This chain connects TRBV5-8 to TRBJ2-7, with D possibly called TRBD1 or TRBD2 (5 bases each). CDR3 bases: TGTGCCAGCAGCCAAGTTGACTATGGGGCCGAGCAGTACTTC. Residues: CASSQVDYGAEQYF.